The source of this TCR beta chain is a study of Ad26.COV2.S vaccination and SARS-CoV-2 variants. Study results and limitations: It was found that vaccine and placebo recipients had similar non-spike TCR breadth. It was reported that spike-specific CD8+ and CD4+ T cell responses were substantially broad after vaccination. Vaccinees displayed broader spike-specific TCR repertoires than placebo recipients. Quantification of TCR breadth and depth may have yielded underestimates of total T cell responses.

V was pared by 5 bases and J by 5 bases, with 4 bases between. Germline values: CDR1 MDHEN, CDR2 SYDVKM. The CDR3 has 11 residues. With respect to this clone: Its antigen is still unknown.

The method was immunoSEQ multiplex PCR; TCRdb's version includes in-frame clones alone and lacks a portion of them. The table has over 130,000 clones, roughly 88% seen once. The sequence derives from a human donor who had recovered from COVID-19. This chain connects TRBV28 to TRBJ1-5; D gene uncertain. The sequenced sample was peripheral blood, obtained after recovery from COVID-19. This chain's CDR3 is CASSQYQPQHF. The CDR3 region has the DNA TGTGCCAGCAGTCAATATCAGCCCCAGCATTTT.